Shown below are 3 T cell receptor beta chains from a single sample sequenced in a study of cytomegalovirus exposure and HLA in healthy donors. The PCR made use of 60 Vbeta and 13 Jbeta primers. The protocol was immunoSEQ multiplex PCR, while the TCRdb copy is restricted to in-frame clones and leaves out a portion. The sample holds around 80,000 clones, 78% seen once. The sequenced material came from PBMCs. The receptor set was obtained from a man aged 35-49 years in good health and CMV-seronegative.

This chain's CDR3 is CASSVGLAVGTDTQYF. CDR3 DNA sequence: TGTGCCAGCAGCGTAGGGTTAGCGGTAGGCACAGATACGCAGTATTTT. V gene TRBV9 combines with J gene TRBJ2-3, with D possibly matching TRBD2 (6 bases). Germline V CDR1 and CDR2: SGDLS, YYNGEE. The CDR3 spans 16 residues. V lost 0 bases and J lost 1, with 12 bases in between.

In DNA form, the CDR3 reads TGTGCCAGCAGTCCTCGGACAGTTTTTAACTATGGCTACACCTTC. Its protein product is CASSPRTVFNYGYTF. The chain couples TRBV27 to TRBJ1-2; possibly TRBD1 for D (6 bases). V lost 5 bases to trimming and J lost 1 base, with 14 bases between them. CDR1 MNHEY and CDR2 SMNVEV come from the germline V gene (reference sequence). CDR3 length equals 15 residues.

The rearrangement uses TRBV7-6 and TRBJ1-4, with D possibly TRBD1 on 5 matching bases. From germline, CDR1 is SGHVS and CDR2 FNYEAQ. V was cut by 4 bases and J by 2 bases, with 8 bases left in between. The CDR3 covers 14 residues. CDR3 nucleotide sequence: TGTGCCAGCAGCTCGGGGGTGACTAATGAAAAACTGTTTTTT. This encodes CASSSGVTNEKLFF.